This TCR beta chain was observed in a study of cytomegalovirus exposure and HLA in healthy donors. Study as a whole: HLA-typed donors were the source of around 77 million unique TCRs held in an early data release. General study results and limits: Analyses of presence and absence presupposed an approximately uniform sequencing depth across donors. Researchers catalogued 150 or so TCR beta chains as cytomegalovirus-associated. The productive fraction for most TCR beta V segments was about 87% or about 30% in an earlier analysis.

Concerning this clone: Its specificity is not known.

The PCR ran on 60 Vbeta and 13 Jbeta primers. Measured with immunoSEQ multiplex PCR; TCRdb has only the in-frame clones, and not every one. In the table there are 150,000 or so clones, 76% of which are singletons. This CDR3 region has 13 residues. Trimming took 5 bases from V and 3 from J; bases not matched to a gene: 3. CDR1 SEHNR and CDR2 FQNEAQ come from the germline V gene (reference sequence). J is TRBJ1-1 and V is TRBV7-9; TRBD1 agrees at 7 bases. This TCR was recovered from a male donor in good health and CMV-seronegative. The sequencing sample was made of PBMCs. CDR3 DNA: TGTGCCAGCAGCCTCGACAGGGACACTGAAGCTTTCTTT. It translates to CASSLDRDTEAFF.